A single sample is the source of the 26 T cell receptor beta chains below, sequenced in a study of Ad26.COV2.S vaccination and SARS-CoV-2 variants. Treatment specified: approximately 18 received Ad26.COV2.S at low or high dose, single or two shots; about 5 received placebo; per-sample allocation not given. Sampling happened 63 days after the first vaccine or placebo injection. The protocol was immunoSEQ multiplex PCR, while the TCRdb copy is restricted to in-frame clones and leaves out a portion. The table includes some 640,000 clones, around 89% detected once. The sequencing here drew on peripheral blood, taken in a trial of Ad26.COV2.S vaccine versus placebo. The receptors come from a person between 18 and 65 years old who received the Ad26.COV2.S COVID-19 vaccine or a placebo.

The chain has TRBV19 and TRBJ2-1; D not certain. Between the trimmed V and J ends, which lost 11 bases and 7 bases, there was a span of 15 bases. The length of the CDR3 is 12 residues. Germline lookup yields CDR1 LNHDA and CDR2 SQIVND (reference sequence). The CDR3, as DNA: TGTGCCCGACGGGCGGACCCGAATGAGCAGTTCTTC. This translates into CARRADPNEQFF.

This chain uses TRBV21-1 with TRBJ2-5; the table gives TRBD1 as D, unverified against the DNA. TRBV21-1 is classified as a pseudogene. This CDR3 contains 19 residues. This chain's CDR3 is CASSKEIRTGRGYEETQYF. The CDR3 region has the DNA TGTGCCAGCAGCAAAGAGATTCGGACAGGGAGGGGGTATGAAGAGACCCAGTACTTC.

The V and J genes are TRBV6-5 and TRBJ2-7, with D unclear. This CDR3 comprises 13 residues. Germline CDR1 and CDR2: MNHEY and SVGAGI. Trimming pared 0 bases from V and 5 bases from J, leaving 8 bases between. The CDR3 loop reads CASSYSAVDEQYF. The CDR3, as DNA: TGTGCCAGCAGTTACTCGGCAGTAGACGAGCAGTACTTC.

This chain joins TRBV5-1 and TRBJ2-7; D is unclear. Trimming cost V 0 bases and J 5 bases, with 12 bases left between them. There are 14 residues in the CDR3. In germline, CDR1 is SGHRS, CDR2 YFSETQ. The CDR3 sequence is CASSLVQVADEQYF. The CDR3 DNA reads TGCGCCAGCAGCTTGGTTCAGGTGGCCGACGAGCAGTACTTC. The whole variable domain, filled in from reference TRBV5-1 and TRBJ2-7, reads KAGVTQTPRYLIKTRGQQVTLSCSPISGHRSVSWYQQTPGQGLQFLFEYFSETQRNKGNFPGRFSGRQFSNSRSEMNVSTLELGDSALYLCASSLVQVADEQYFGPGTRLTVT.

V gene TRBV7-9 combines with J gene TRBJ2-7; 9 nucleotides match TRBD2. V was pared by 3 bases and J by 5 bases, with 11 bases of the junction left unmatched. CDR1 SEHNR and CDR2 FQNEAQ come from the germline V gene (reference sequence). This CDR3 is 16 amino acids long. CDR3 residues: CASSLGYLASGNEQYF. In DNA, the CDR3 is TGTGCCAGCAGCTTGGGCTACCTGGCTAGCGGGAACGAGCAGTACTTC.

The genes are TRBV12-3 or TRBV12-4 and TRBJ2-5, with 8 bases that match TRBD2. The CDR3 totals 13 residues. V trimming: 8 bases; J trimming: 5 bases; junction bases outside the gene matches: 7. CDR3 residues: CASGSGSRETQYF. The CDR3 bases are TGTGCCAGCGGGAGCGGGAGTCGGGAGACCCAGTACTTC.

The chain uses TRBV13 and TRBJ2-2; 13 positions match TRBD2. CDR1 is PRHDT and CDR2 is FYEKMQ in the germline V gene (reference sequence). The CDR3 extends over 15 amino acids. With V trimmed by 5 bases and J by 8 bases, 5 bases remained unmatched. Here the CDR3 reads CASSGGTSGEGELFF. The CDR3 DNA reads TGTGCCAGCAGCGGCGGGACTAGCGGGGAGGGGGAGCTGTTTTTT. Full variable domain (rest looked up from reference TRBV13 and TRBJ2-2): AAGVIQSPRHLIKEKRETATLKCYPIPRHDTVYWYQQGPGQDPQFLISFYEKMQSDKGSIPDRFSAQQFSDYHSELNMSSLELGDSALYFCASSGGTSGEGELFFGEGSRLTVL.

Remarks on this clone: Other DNA sequences in the sample encode the same CDR3. V is TRBV2 and J is TRBJ2-7, with D unclear. V was clipped by 8 bases and J by 0 bases, with 8 bases between them. Per the germline V gene, CDR1 is SNHLY and CDR2 is FYNNEI. The CDR3 is 12 residues long. The CDR3 region is CASRPSSYEQYF. In DNA form, the CDR3 reads TGTGCCAGCCGGCCGAGCTCCTACGAGCAGTACTTC.

The chain is built from TRBV9 and TRBJ2-7; D gene uncertain. The CDR3 runs 14 residues. The V end lost 4 bases, the J end lost 4 bases, and 15 bases lay between the germline ends. Per the germline V gene, CDR1 is SGDLS and CDR2 is YYNGEE. The chain's CDR3 is CASSPTSEEYEQYF. The CDR3 nucleotides are TGTGCCAGCAGCCCCACCTCTGAGGAGTACGAGCAGTACTTC. The entire variable domain, with the rest obtained from reference TRBV9 and TRBJ2-7, is as follows: DSGVTQTPKHLITATGQRVTLRCSPRSGDLSVYWYQQSLDQGLQFLIQYYNGEERAKGNILERFSAQQFPDLHSELNLSSLELGDSALYFCASSPTSEEYEQYFGPGTRLTVT.

This chain links TRBV19 with TRBJ2-5; tentative D call: TRBD1 (6 bases). With 5 bases removed from V and 5 bases from J, the gap between germline ends came to 15 bases. CDR3 length: 14 residues. The V gene's germline CDR1 is LNHDA and CDR2 SQIVND (reference sequence). The CDR3, as DNA: TGTGCCAGTAGTTGGCCCGGACAGAGTGAGACCCAGTACTTC. This codes for CASSWPGQSETQYF.

V is TRBV25-1 and J is TRBJ1-2; D gene unclear. Germline CDR1 is MGHDK and CDR2 is SYGVNS. This CDR3 comprises 16 residues. Trimming pared 1 base from V and 3 bases from J, leaving 15 bases between. The CDR3 here is CASSEWRVKKHYGYTF. CDR3 DNA: TGTGCCAGCAGTGAATGGAGGGTGAAAAAGCACTATGGCTACACCTTC.

The chain recombines TRBV7-8 with TRBJ2-1; weak D call: TRBD2 (5 bases). The germline V gene has CDR1 SGHVS and CDR2 FQNEAQ. The length of the CDR3 is 13 residues. Trimming took 5 bases from V and 7 from J, leaving 12 bases between them. The CDR3 here is CASSRELVNEQFF. The CDR3 DNA reads TGTGCCAGCAGCCGAGAACTAGTGAATGAGCAGTTCTTC.

The chain uses TRBV3-1 (or the pseudogene TRBV3-2) and TRBJ1-5; no clear D. The germline V gene encodes CDR1 LGHDT and CDR2 YNNKEL (reference sequence). V gave up 1 base and J gave up 6 bases, with 16 bases separating them. The CDR3 is 16 residues long. The CDR3 region is CASSQVFGGLGQPQHF. CDR3 coding DNA: TGTGCCAGCAGCCAAGTCTTCGGAGGGTTGGGTCAGCCCCAGCATTTT.

As for this clone: This CDR3 is also generated by other DNA sequences in the sample. CDR3 sequence: CSAGAYEQYF. The CDR3 region has the DNA TGCAGTGCGGGGGCCTACGAGCAGTACTTC. The V and J genes are TRBV20-1 and TRBJ2-7; D may match TRBD1 or TRBD2 (5 bases each). This CDR3 has 10 amino acids. Germline CDR1 and CDR2: DFQATT and SNEGSKA (reference sequence). V was shortened by 6 bases and J by 2 bases, with 5 bases between the two germline ends.

J is TRBJ1-5 and V is TRBV5-6; tentatively, D is TRBD1 (5 bases). The V end lost 3 bases, the J end lost 5 bases, and 24 bases lay between the germline ends. The germline CDR1 and CDR2 sequences are SGHDT and YYEEEE. The CDR3 covers 18 residues. The CDR3 DNA reads TGTGCCAGCAGCTCGGGTGGGGGAACAGTGAACGTCGATCAGCCCCAGCATTTT. Its protein product is CASSSGGGTVNVDQPQHF.

The rearrangement uses TRBV18 and TRBJ1-1; D is unresolved. Trimming cost V 3 bases and J 5 bases, with 16 bases left between them. This CDR3 has 15 residues. Germline loops: CDR1 KGHSH, CDR2 LQKENI. In DNA form, the CDR3 reads TGTGCCAGCTCACCTGATGCGGAGGTGCGTACTGAAGCTTTCTTT. It translates to CASSPDAEVRTEAFF.

J is TRBJ1-6 and V is TRBV3-1 (or the pseudogene TRBV3-2), with unresolved D. Trimming pared 0 bases from V and 13 bases from J, leaving 22 bases between. CDR3 length: 17 amino acids. CDR1 and CDR2 from the germline V gene are LGHDT and YNNKEL (reference sequence). CDR3 in amino acids: CASSQDLKSGLRNPLHF. The CDR3, as DNA: TGTGCCAGCAGCCAAGATCTGAAATCGGGCCTCCGAAACCCCCTCCACTTT.

This clone is a singleton in its sample. The junction departs from the called germline gene at one end, perhaps through a read error. The chain combines TRBV7-9 with TRBJ2-5; the match to TRBD1 covers 8 bases. CDR3 length: 15 amino acids. Germline CDR1 reads SEHNR; CDR2 reads FQNEAQ (reference sequence). CDR3 protein: CASSLEGRGQEAQYF. The CDR3 coding sequence is TGTGCCAGCAGCTTAGAGGGCAGGGGGCAAGAGGCCCAGTACTTC.

This clone came up a few times. The chain uses TRBV10-3 and TRBJ1-2, with 7 positions matching TRBD1. The V gene's germline CDR1 is ENHRY and CDR2 SYGVKD. Trimming cost V 3 bases and J 3 bases; bases outside gene matches: 10. This CDR3 has 16 amino acids. CDR3: CAISELTTGDDYGYTF. The CDR3, as DNA: TGTGCCATCAGTGAACTAACAACAGGGGACGACTATGGCTACACCTTC.

The chain combines TRBV9 with TRBJ1-3; possible D gene TRBD1, 5 bases. V lost 0 bases, J lost 0 bases, and 10 bases lay in between. The CDR3 is 16 amino acids. CDR1 and CDR2 (germline): SGDLS, YYNGEE. The CDR3 reads CASSVADSSSGNTIYF. In nucleotides, the CDR3 is TGTGCCAGCAGCGTAGCCGACAGTAGCTCTGGAAACACCATATATTTT.

As concerns this clone: In the same sample, other DNA sequences code for this CDR3. The chain has TRBV18 and TRBJ1-4, with 8 bases that match TRBD1. Germline values: CDR1 KGHSH, CDR2 LQKENI. The CDR3 has 15 amino acids. Germline trimming cut 0 bases from V and 4 bases from J; bases unmatched to any gene: 1. The CDR3 DNA reads as TGTGCCAGCTCACCACCGGGACAGGATAATGAAAAACTGTTTTTT. Its protein product is CASSPPGQDNEKLFF.

This clone was picked up one time. The gene calls are TRBV15 and TRBJ2-2; D is tentatively TRBD1 or TRBD2 (6 bases each). The CDR3 contains 14 residues. Trimming pared 6 bases from V and 7 bases from J, leaving 15 bases between. Looked up from germline, CDR1 is LNHNV and CDR2 is YYDKDF (reference sequence). Here the CDR3 reads CATSPGGGIGELFF. Written as DNA, the CDR3 is TGTGCCACCAGTCCCGGAGGGGGAATCGGGGAGCTGTTTTTT.

This clone has only one observation. The sample holds other DNA sequences that translate to the same CDR3. The rearrangement links TRBV5-1 to TRBJ2-1; the match to TRBD2 covers 15 bases. Germline lookup yields CDR1 SGHRS and CDR2 YFSETQ. This CDR3 spans 15 amino acids. Trimming cost V 4 bases and J 7 bases; bases outside gene matches: 3. Here the CDR3 DNA reads TGCGCCAGCAGCCCCGGGACTAGCGGGGGGAATGAGCAGTTCTTC. Translating gives CASSPGTSGGNEQFF.

This sequence joins TRBV7-9 and TRBJ1-1, with D unresolved. Trimming took 0 bases from V and 0 from J, leaving 8 bases between them. Germline V gene data show CDR1 as SEHNR and CDR2 as FQNEAQ (reference sequence). CDR3 size: 15 residues. The CDR3 DNA sequence: TGTGCCAGCAGCTTAGCGGCAGGAGTGAACACTGAAGCTTTCTTT. Its translation: CASSLAAGVNTEAFF.

This sequence joins TRBV6-6 and TRBJ1-3, with D maybe TRBD1 (6 bases). The CDR3 sequence is 15 residues long. Germline assignment: CDR1 MNHNY and CDR2 SVGAGI (reference sequence). V was cut by 2 bases and J by 3 bases, with 11 bases left in between. The CDR3 protein is CASSYGGQLGNTIYF. CDR3 nucleotide sequence: TGTGCCAGCAGTTACGGCGGACAGCTTGGAAACACCATATATTTT.

The chain is built from TRBV5-1 and TRBJ2-5; 7 nucleotides align to TRBD1. The trim removed 8 bases at V and 2 bases at J, leaving 3 bases unmatched. The V gene's germline CDR1 is SGHRS and CDR2 YFSETQ. The CDR3 runs to 12 residues. The CDR3 nucleotides are TGCGCCAGTACAGGGGATCAAGAGACCCAGTACTTC. It specifies CASTGDQETQYF. The variable domain in full, completed from reference TRBV5-1 and TRBJ2-5, reads KAGVTQTPRYLIKTRGQQVTLSCSPISGHRSVSWYQQTPGQGLQFLFEYFSETQRNKGNFPGRFSGRQFSNSRSEMNVSTLELGDSALYLCASTGDQETQYFGPGTRLLVL.